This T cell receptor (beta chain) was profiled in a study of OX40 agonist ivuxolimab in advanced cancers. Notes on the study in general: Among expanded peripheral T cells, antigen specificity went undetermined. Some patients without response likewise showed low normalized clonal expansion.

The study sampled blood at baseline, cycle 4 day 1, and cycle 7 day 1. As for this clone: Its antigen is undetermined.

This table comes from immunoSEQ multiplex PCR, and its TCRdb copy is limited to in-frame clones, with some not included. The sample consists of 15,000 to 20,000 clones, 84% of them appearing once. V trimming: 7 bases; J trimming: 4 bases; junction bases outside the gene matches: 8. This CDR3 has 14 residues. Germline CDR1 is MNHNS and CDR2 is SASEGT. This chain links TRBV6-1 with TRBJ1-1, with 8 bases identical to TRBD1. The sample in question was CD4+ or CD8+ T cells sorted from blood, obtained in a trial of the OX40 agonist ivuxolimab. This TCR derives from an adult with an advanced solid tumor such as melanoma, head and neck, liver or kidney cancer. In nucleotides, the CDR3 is TGTGCCAGCATTATGGACAGGGTTGTCACTGAAGCTTTCTTT. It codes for CASIMDRVVTEAFF.